This TCR beta chain comes out of a study of cytomegalovirus exposure and HLA in healthy donors. Study-level results: The presence/absence work took it that sequencing depth was about the same across donors. Per a prior analysis, the majority of TCR beta V segments were productive roughly 90% or roughly 30% of the time. It was confirmed in vitro that three of the CMV-associated chains were specific for CMV antigens. Cytomegalovirus status was reportedly diagnosed by the classifier with high specificity and sensitivity.

Trimming left V 0 bases short and J 4 bases short, with 13 bases between. The CDR3 length is 16 residues. Germline CDR1 SGHVS, CDR2 FNYEAQ. 60 Vbeta and 13 Jbeta primers were used in PCR. Method: immunoSEQ multiplex PCR; TCRdb's copy keeps in-frame clones and lacks some. The sample gives under 150,000 clones, about 72% of which show up once; approximately 2% is in the top ten. Only one count was recorded for this clone. Its antigen is still unknown. This receptor was taken from a man aged 40-50 years in good health and CMV-seronegative. Sequencing was performed on PBMCs. J is TRBJ2-1 and V is TRBV7-6; tentatively, D is TRBD1 (6 bases). CDR3 sequence reads: CASSLAQGMAYNEQFF. The CDR3 DNA is TGTGCCAGCAGCTTAGCGCAGGGGATGGCTTACAATGAGCAGTTCTTC.